This T cell receptor beta chain was sequenced during a study of monozygotic twins with inflammatory bowel disease (dated by TCRdb to the late 2010s). Study-wide context: A total of some 30 monozygotic twin pairs were included in the full study, comprising nine German pairs (four IBD-concordant, five IBD-discordant) and 19 IBD-discordant Danish pairs. Disease-associated traits were sought mainly through comparisons between IBD patients and their genetically identical healthy co-twins within discordant pairs. Each individual had, on average, about 151 000 unique TCRalpha sequences and 181 000 unique TCRbeta sequences available for analysis. Findings and caveats that apply to the study as a whole: Distinction between different T cell subtypes could not be achieved in the analysis. IBD patients shared fewer clonotypes with other individuals than healthy twins did, most markedly in patients showing signs of disease activity. Because patients received different immunosuppressive treatments, the repertoires may have picked up extra background noise and variability between individuals. The results gave no support for a single strong signal or clonotype linked to IBD. Repertoire similarity did not differ between concordant and discordant twins, which could be due to limited statistical power. A decrease in TCRbeta repertoire diversity, as measured by inverse Simpson index, was observed in IBD patients compared with their healthy co-twins.

Comment on this clonotype: It has no known antigen specificity.

Libraries were made using 5' RACE. Preparation of each TCR library used 3,500 to 4,500 ng of total RNA. For each sample, cDNA synthesis with SMARTScribe reverse transcriptase was split into eight separate reactions. During cDNA synthesis, template switching was used to introduce unique molecular identifiers that contained a 6-nucleotide sample barcode. TCRalpha and TCRbeta cDNA was amplified in two nested PCRs of roughly 16 and 10 cycles, and bead purification was carried out after each PCR. Before amplification, the cDNA was treated with uracil DNA-glycosylase and purified using the QIAquick PCR purification kit. The second PCR added Illumina TruSeq-compatible adapters along with sample-specific barcodes. TapeStation and Qubit were used to check library quality and concentration, and about 5 ng of each library was pooled. Pooled libraries were sequenced on an Illumina HiSeq2500 single-index Rapid Run with 2 x 100 bp reads and custom sequencing primers. For the original study's pipeline: MiGEC version 1.2.6 was used for UMI-based consensus assembly, which corrected PCR and sequencing errors. MiXCR version 2.1.1 was used to carry out V(D)J alignment, clonotype assembly and CDR3 extraction. Normalisation of gene usage, clonotype sharing and MAIT/NKT TCR abundance was achieved by analysing the top 1000, 10 000 and 20 000 clonotypes per sample. Diversity was computed as the inverse Simpson index with the vegan R package after downsampling to 27 000 UMIs. Paired Mann-Whitney U tests were applied to discordant twin pairs, with Benjamini-Hochberg correction for multiple testing. Each CDR3 protein sequence appears as one entry after TCRdb reprocessed the reads, and no DNA is included. The V and J calls, along with clone size, are taken from TCRdb and not from the paper's own processing. The table for this sample shows 350,000 to 500,000 distinct CDR3 sequences. Of the sample, 2% to 2.5% is held by the ten largest clones.

From each donor, a roughly 2.5 ml peripheral blood sample was drawn into PAXgene tubes and stored at -80 degrees C. Total RNA was isolated from whole blood with the PAXgene blood miRNA kit on an automated QIAcube, without T cell sorting. Peripheral blood from monozygotic twin pairs, either concordant or discordant for inflammatory bowel disease, underwent deep TCRalpha and TCRbeta repertoire profiling that used unique molecular barcoding. Smoking habits were recorded for all twin pairs, and each individual was classified as a current, former or never smoker. Looking up the germline V gene (reference sequence) yields CDR1 MNHEY and CDR2 SMNVEV. Taken from cysteine to phenylalanine, the CDR3 has 15 residues. There is no recorded DNA.

The receptor chain draws on TRBV27 and TRBJ2-2; no DNA is available, so the TRBD1 call from TCRdb remains unchecked. The receptor's source is a human donor with ulcerative colitis or Crohn's disease, or a healthy co-twin of an affected twin (not recorded which). Sequencing was performed on blood. The CDR3 protein: CASSDTRIRDGELFF.